This record looks at one TCR beta chain sequence and its context. Germline CDR1 and CDR2: SGDLS and YYNGEE. CDR3 length equals 16 residues. The V gene end was trimmed by 0 bases and the J gene end by 4 bases; junction bases not matched to a gene: 7. Sequenced by immunoSEQ multiplex PCR; TCRdb stores in-frame clones only, minus some. The sample carries about 90,000 clones, 80% to 90% recorded once. These data originate in a study of T cell responses to AZD1222 COVID-19 vaccine. Sequencing used peripheral blood, obtained on day 0 of AZD1222 vaccination. The chain links TRBV9 to TRBJ1-3; 7 nucleotides align to TRBD1. The origin of this receptor is an adult in good health. The CDR3: CASSVDPGGGGNTIYF. The CDR3 coding sequence is TGTGCCAGCAGCGTAGACCCAGGGGGTGGGGGAAACACCATATATTTT. Using reference TRBV9 and TRBJ1-3 for the parts outside the CDR3, the full variable domain is DSGVTQTPKHLITATGQRVTLRCSPRSGDLSVYWYQQSLDQGLQFLIQYYNGEERAKGNILERFSAQQFPDLHSELNLSSLELGDSALYFCASSVDPGGGGNTIYFGEGSWLTVV.